This T cell receptor (beta chain) was sequenced during a study of control samples from healthy donors and cancer patients. Germline V gene data show CDR1 as MGHRA and CDR2 as YSYEKL. Trimming shortened V by 5 bases and J by 1 base, and 12 bases separated the two germline ends. The CDR3 is made up of 14 amino acids. The table came from immunoSEQ multiplex PCR; TCRdb's copy has only in-frame clones and leaves some out. The sample consists of 150,000 to 200,000 clones, 85% to 90% of them appearing once. Sequencing was carried out using blood. The rearrangement uses TRBV4-1 and TRBJ2-7, with D perhaps TRBD1 (6 bases). This receptor was identified in a woman between 50 and 59 years old in good health. CDR3 sequence: CASSNRDTSYEQYF. DNA of the CDR3: TGCGCCAGCAGCAACCGGGACACGTCCTACGAGCAGTACTTC.